Detailed here is one T cell receptor (beta chain). Looked up from germline, CDR1 is MNHNS and CDR2 is SASEGT. This CDR3 comprises 13 residues. Trimming removed 6 bases from V and 7 bases from J, with 13 bases in between. The data belong to a study of blood T cells in healthy people across ages. Donor samples were obtained from healthy Caucasian individuals from Russia, aged 6 to 90. Using a J-beta primer mix together with a sample-barcoded 5' primer, a second PCR was run for about 6 to 11 cycles. All samples gave at least 2.5 million CDR3-containing paired-end reads. One entry per CDR3 protein results from TCRdb running MiXCR on the 5' RACE reads. This table has roughly 1.5 million distinct CDR3 sequences, 42% appearing once.

The V gene is TRBV6-1, the J gene TRBJ2-1; unclear D gene. The material sequenced was blood. The sequence derives from a woman aged 18-30 years in good health. CDR3 region: CASSGLGRNEQFF. The CDR3 bases are TGTGCCAGCAGCGGCCTAGGACGGAATGAGCAGTTCTTC.